These 27 T cell receptor beta chains came from one sample sequenced in a study of blood T cell repertoires in COVID-19. The repertoire was sequenced with immunoSEQ multiplex PCR; TCRdb's copy has only in-frame clones and lacks some. The table includes 150,000 to 250,000 clones, roughly 83% detected once. Source material: peripheral blood. These TCRs come from a middle-aged woman with COVID-19, enrolled during active disease.

This clone was counted a single time. The chain carries TRBV19 and TRBJ1-2; 9 nucleotides align to TRBD1. Trimming cost V 8 bases and J 3 bases; bases outside gene matches: 4. The CDR3 contains 13 residues. CDR1 LNHDA and CDR2 SQIVND come from the germline V gene (reference sequence). The CDR3 region has the DNA TGTGCCAGTTCCGGACAGGGGTACTATGGCTACACCTTC. Translated, it gives CASSGQGYYGYTF.

This clone has only a few counts. Other nucleotide sequences in the sample specify the same CDR3. The chain couples TRBV5-1 to TRBJ2-1; 8 bases map to TRBD2. Germline CDR1 and CDR2: SGHRS and YFSETQ. This CDR3 region has 16 residues. V was pared by 0 bases and J by 0 bases, with 2 bases of the junction left unmatched. As DNA, the CDR3 is TGCGCCAGCAGCTTGGGCGGGGGGAGCTCCTACAATGAGCAGTTCTTC. It is translated as CASSLGGGSSYNEQFF.

The chain employs TRBV2 and TRBJ2-2; D possibly corresponds to TRBD1 (5 bases). Germline loops: CDR1 SNHLY, CDR2 FYNNEI. Trimming took 4 bases from V and 6 from J, leaving 15 bases between them. The CDR3 is 15 residues long. The CDR3 sequence is CASSVWQGSAGELFF. As DNA, the CDR3 is TGTGCCAGCAGTGTCTGGCAGGGTTCAGCCGGGGAGCTGTTTTTT.

The V call is TRBV5-1, the J call TRBJ2-7; 8 positions match TRBD1. Trimming at V came to 0 bases and at J to 2 bases, leaving 16 bases not matched to a gene. The CDR3 totals 19 residues. Germline V lookup: CDR1 SGHRS, CDR2 YFSETQ. Written as DNA, the CDR3 is TGCGCCAGCAGCTTGGCCCTTAGCACCGACAGGGGACGCCCCTACGAGCAGTACTTC. Its protein is CASSLALSTDRGRPYEQYF. Filled out from reference TRBV5-1 and TRBJ2-7, the complete variable domain reads KAGVTQTPRYLIKTRGQQVTLSCSPISGHRSVSWYQQTPGQGLQFLFEYFSETQRNKGNFPGRFSGRQFSNSRSEMNVSTLELGDSALYLCASSLALSTDRGRPYEQYFGPGTRLTVT.

This chain connects TRBV27 to TRBJ1-1; D is ambiguous. The CDR3 runs 13 residues. Per the germline V gene, CDR1 is MNHEY and CDR2 is SMNVEV (reference sequence). V was cut by 0 bases and J by 1 base, with 3 bases left in between. The CDR3, as DNA: TGTGCCAGCAGTTTATCGAGGAACACTGAAGCTTTCTTT. This codes for CASSLSRNTEAFF.

The chain recombines TRBV3-1 (or the pseudogene TRBV3-2) with TRBJ1-3, with no clear D. Germline CDR1 and CDR2: LGHDT and YNNKEL (reference sequence). V was pared by 4 bases and J by 4 bases, with 14 bases between. The CDR3 spans 15 residues. This chain's CDR3 is CASSLAAAGGNTIYF. CDR3 nucleotide sequence: TGTGCCAGCAGCCTGGCCGCAGCGGGAGGAAACACCATATATTTT.

The chain uses TRBV30 and TRBJ2-6, with D possibly matching TRBD2 (6 bases). V dropped 2 bases and J dropped 0 bases, with 8 bases sitting between them. Germline values: CDR1 GTSNPN, CDR2 SVGIG (reference sequence). This CDR3 has 15 amino acids. DNA of the CDR3: TGTGCCTGGAGTTCCGGGAGCTCTGGGGCCAACGTCCTGACTTTC. Residues: CAWSSGSSGANVLTF.

The rearrangement joins TRBV3-1 (or the pseudogene TRBV3-2) to TRBJ1-5; possible D gene TRBD1, 5 bases. Germline V CDR1 and CDR2: LGHDT, YNNKEL (reference sequence). This CDR3 region has 16 residues. Trimming cost V 4 bases and J 4 bases, with 17 bases left between them. In DNA form, the CDR3 reads TGTGCCAGCAGCCCAGGGTCCTTAGCGGGGAATCAGCCCCAGCATTTT. This gives the protein CASSPGSLAGNQPQHF.

The rearrangement uses TRBV6-6 and TRBJ2-2; D is ambiguous. Trimming removed 2 bases at V and 1 base at J, with 11 bases between. The CDR3 runs to 16 residues. Germline CDR1 MNHNY, CDR2 SVGAGI (reference sequence). CDR3 in DNA: TGTGCCAGCAGTTACCTTAGTCGAGGGAACACCGGGGAGCTGTTTTTT. Translating gives CASSYLSRGNTGELFF.

This clone was seen repeatedly, ten times or more. The chain employs TRBV30 and TRBJ1-1, with no clear D. V lost 2 bases to trimming and J lost 1 base, with 8 bases between them. The germline gives CDR1 GTSNPN, CDR2 SVGIG (reference sequence). The CDR3 extends over 13 amino acids. In DNA, the CDR3 is TGTGCCTGGAGTATACAGAGGAACACTGAAGCTTTCTTT. Its protein product is CAWSIQRNTEAFF.

CDR3 in DNA: TGTGCCAGCAGCCCGACTCAGAGGGCAGATACGCAGTATTTT. Translated, it gives CASSPTQRADTQYF. The chain combines TRBV6-5 with TRBJ2-3, with D possibly TRBD2 on 5 matching bases. The germline V gene encodes CDR1 MNHEY and CDR2 SVGAGI. The CDR3 totals 14 residues. V dropped 6 bases and J dropped 4 bases, with 14 bases sitting between them.

The DNA of the CDR3 is TGCGCCACTTCCTATCTGTCCCAAGAGACCCAGTACTTC. It yields the protein CATSYLSQETQYF. The rearrangement uses TRBV5-1 and TRBJ2-5; D gene uncertain. CDR1 is SGHRS and CDR2 is YFSETQ in the germline V gene. With 9 bases removed from V and 1 base from J, the gap between germline ends came to 13 bases. The CDR3 is made up of 13 amino acids.

CDR3 protein: CASGLGQGQETQYF. CDR3 bases: TGCGCCAGCGGTCTTGGACAGGGTCAAGAGACCCAGTACTTC. V gene TRBV5-1 combines with J gene TRBJ2-5, with 8 bases identical to TRBD1. The V and J ends lost 7 bases and 2 bases, in that order; junction bases with no gene match: 7. Per the germline V gene, CDR1 is SGHRS and CDR2 is YFSETQ. The CDR3 length is 14 residues. Combining the CDR3 with reference TRBV5-1 and TRBJ2-5 gives the whole variable domain KAGVTQTPRYLIKTRGQQVTLSCSPISGHRSVSWYQQTPGQGLQFLFEYFSETQRNKGNFPGRFSGRQFSNSRSEMNVSTLELGDSALYLCASGLGQGQETQYFGPGTRLLVL.

In its sample, this clone was seen once. V gene TRBV19 combines with J gene TRBJ1-5, with 8 nucleotides matching TRBD1. Germline CDR1 reads LNHDA; CDR2 reads SQIVND (reference sequence). This CDR3 spans 19 amino acids. Trimming cost V 8 bases and J 0 bases; bases outside gene matches: 18. CDR3 bases: TGTGCCAGTGCCAATCGACAGGGGTCGGGCCTAGGTAGCAATCAGCCCCAGCATTTT. Translation: CASANRQGSGLGSNQPQHF.

This chain connects TRBV11-2 to TRBJ2-7; maybe TRBD2 (6 bases). Between the trimmed V and J ends, which lost 0 bases and 3 bases, there was a span of 12 bases. Germline V gene data show CDR1 as SGHAT and CDR2 as FQNNGV. CDR3 size: 15 residues. The CDR3 is CASSLDSGVGYEQYF. CDR3 DNA: TGTGCCAGCAGCTTAGATTCGGGGGTTGGCTACGAGCAGTACTTC.

The rearrangement joins TRBV7-3 to TRBJ1-2; unclear D gene. V was trimmed by 0 bases and J by 1 base, leaving 6 bases between them. The CDR3 length is 14 residues. Germline V gene data show CDR1 as SGHTA and CDR2 as FQGTGA. DNA for the CDR3: TGTGCCAGCAGCTTAACGGGAGATAACTATGGCTACACCTTC. This translates into CASSLTGDNYGYTF.

The chain has TRBV11-3 and TRBJ2-1; possibly TRBD2 for D (7 bases). CDR3 size: 16 residues. CDR1 is SGHNT and CDR2 is YENEEA in the germline V gene. Trimming removed 6 bases from V and 7 bases from J, with 22 bases in between. Here the CDR3 DNA reads TGTGCCAGCAGTTTCGGGGGGCGCAGTGGGGTGAATGAGCAGTTCTTC. Translation: CASSFGGRSGVNEQFF.

The chain links TRBV18 to TRBJ1-3, with D possibly TRBD1 on 6 matching bases. V lost 3 bases, J lost 2 bases, and 11 bases lay in between. In germline, CDR1 is KGHSH, CDR2 LQKENI. This CDR3 is 15 amino acids long. The CDR3 loop is CASSPQGLTGNTIYF. The CDR3 nucleotides are TGTGCCAGCTCACCCCAGGGGCTAACTGGAAACACCATATATTTT. Looking up the rest from reference TRBV18 and TRBJ1-3 gives the full variable domain: NAGVMQNPRHLVRRRGQEARLRCSPMKGHSHVYWYRQLPEEGLKFMVYLQKENIIDESGMPKERFSAEFPKEGPSILRIQQVVRGDSAAYFCASSPQGLTGNTIYFGEGSWLTVV.

CDR3 sequence (DNA): TGTGCCAGCAGCCAAGGAGATAGGGGAGGGATCACAGATACGCAGTATTTT. This encodes CASSQGDRGGITDTQYF. The chain links TRBV4-2 to TRBJ2-3, with TRBD2 matching 7 bases. With 1 base clipped from V and 2 bases from J, the junction kept 9 bases outside the gene matches. The germline V gene encodes CDR1 LGHNA and CDR2 YNFKEQ. This CDR3 region has 17 residues.

V gene TRBV11-2 combines with J gene TRBJ1-5; a possible D gene is TRBD1 (6 bases). The germline V gene has CDR1 SGHAT and CDR2 FQNNGV. V was cut by 5 bases and J by 7 bases, with 12 bases left in between. The CDR3 runs 13 residues. The CDR3 bases are TGTGCCAGCAGCATAAACAGGGAACAGCCCCAGCATTTT. It yields the protein CASSINREQPQHF.

This chain uses TRBV6-5 with TRBJ1-2; TRBD1 matches at 9 bases. The CDR3 length is 12 residues. V was clipped by 8 bases and J by 6 bases; unmatched bases: 4. CDR1 and CDR2 (germline): MNHEY, SVGAGI. CDR3 coding DNA: TGTGCCAGCTCCGACAGGGGGGATGGCTACACCTTC. Translated, it gives CASSDRGDGYTF.

The J gene is TRBJ1-3, the V gene TRBV5-1, with a tentative D call TRBD1 (6 bases). Germline V CDR1 and CDR2: SGHRS, YFSETQ. This CDR3 spans 17 amino acids. Trimming pared 3 bases from V and 0 bases from J, leaving 16 bases between. For the CDR3, the DNA is TGCGCCAGCAGCTCAACGACAGGTTTTAGCTCTGGAAACACCATATATTTT. Translating it yields CASSSTTGFSSGNTIYF.

The table lists this clone with a few counts. The rearrangement joins TRBV18 to TRBJ1-2, with 10 positions matching TRBD1. The CDR3 covers 15 residues. Germline CDR1 reads KGHSH; CDR2 reads LQKENI. With 3 bases clipped from V and 8 bases from J, the junction kept 9 bases outside the gene matches. CDR3 loop: CASSPMTGGIFGYTF. The DNA for the CDR3 is TGTGCCAGCTCACCTATGACAGGGGGCATATTCGGCTACACCTTC.

The V call is TRBV6-5, the J call TRBJ2-7; D is possibly TRBD1 (8 bases). The length of the CDR3 is 15 residues. V was clipped by 4 bases and J by 12 bases, with 25 bases between them. In germline, CDR1 is MNHEY, CDR2 SVGAGI. The CDR3 nucleotides read TGTGCCAGCAGTTCCACCACGGGGGGCGGACAGGGACGGTACTTC. As protein: CASSSTTGGGQGRYF.

This clone was found a few times. The V and J genes are TRBV4-1 and TRBJ1-4; no firm D call. The CDR3 length is 12 residues. Germline V gene data show CDR1 as MGHRA and CDR2 as YSYEKL. V lost 0 bases to trimming and J lost 11 bases, with 7 bases between them. CDR3 nucleotide sequence: TGCGCCAGCAGCCAAGAGATCGGGAAACTGTTTTTT. Amino acids: CASSQEIGKLFF.

This clone has more than one count but fewer than ten. The V and J genes are TRBV4-3 and TRBJ2-1; 16 positions agree with TRBD2. Germline assignment: CDR1 LGHNA and CDR2 YSLEER. J lost 9 bases, V lost 6 bases, and 5 bases had no gene match. This CDR3 comprises 15 residues. The CDR3 nucleotides read TGCGCCAGCAGGACCGGGACTAGCGGGGGGGGTGAGCAGTTCTTC. Translation: CASRTGTSGGGEQFF.

Points on this clone: Other DNA sequences in the sample encode the same CDR3. V gene TRBV29-1 combines with J gene TRBJ2-5; D might be TRBD2 (6 bases). Between the trimmed V and J ends, which lost 6 bases and 4 bases, there was a span of 9 bases. This CDR3 has 11 amino acids. Germline V gene sequence: CDR1 SQVTM, CDR2 ANQGSEA. Here the CDR3 DNA reads TGCAGCGTCGGGGGTGGAGAGACCCAGTACTTC. This encodes CSVGGGETQYF. Full variable domain (remainder filled in from reference TRBV29-1 and TRBJ2-5): SAVISQKPSRDICQRGTSLTIQCQVDSQVTMMFWYRQQPGQSLTLIATANQGSEATYESGFVIDKFPISRPNLTFSTLTVSNMSPEDSSIYLCSVGGGETQYFGPGTRLLVL.